This TCR beta chain was profiled in a study of cytomegalovirus exposure and HLA in healthy donors. Study-level results: HLA allele associations emerged for under 20,000 TCR beta sequences in a later analysis, at 0.05 false discovery rate. Researchers left out some V segments, among them TRBV6-2 and TRBV6-3, as indistinguishable. A later analysis showed HLA-associated TCR beta chains outstripping equally common others in clonal expansion.

Primers for the PCR totalled 60 Vbeta and 13 Jbeta. Only in-frame clones appear in the TCRdb table, and some are missing; sequencing was by immunoSEQ multiplex PCR. The repertoire holds around 120,000 clones, with 65% to 90% as singletons. This CDR3 is built from 13 residues. V gave up 0 bases and J gave up 2 bases, with 5 bases separating them. Germline loops: CDR1 LNHNV, CDR2 YYDKDF (reference sequence). As concerns this clone: Its antigen is unknown. The sample contains more than one DNA sequence encoding this CDR3.

Whereas donors were nominally healthy upon sampling, unrecorded immune exposures were probable. The chain couples TRBV15 to TRBJ2-7; D is unclear. This receptor was identified in a girl aged 2 to 9 in good health and CMV-seronegative. The specimen was PBMCs. CDR3 in amino acids: CATSRDRTYEQYF. CDR3 nucleotides: TGTGCCACCAGCAGAGACAGAACCTACGAGCAGTACTTC.